The 29 T cell receptor beta chains below come from one sample, sequenced in a study of cytomegalovirus exposure and HLA in healthy donors. Primers included in the PCR were 60 Vbeta and 13 Jbeta primers. Method: immunoSEQ multiplex PCR; TCRdb's copy keeps in-frame clones and lacks some. This sample has about 140,000 clones, with roughly four fifths found just once. Sample: PBMCs. These receptors all stem from a young man in good health and CMV-seropositive.

A few counts support this clone. The chain uses TRBV28 and TRBJ1-1; perhaps TRBD1 as D (6 bases). With 2 bases removed from V and 4 bases from J, the gap between germline ends came to 14 bases. Germline V CDR1 and CDR2: MDHEN, SYDVKM. This CDR3 spans 15 amino acids. DNA of the CDR3: TGTGCCAGCAGTTTACCCGACAGGACCTCCACTGAAGCTTTCTTT. It encodes CASSLPDRTSTEAFF.

This clone was detected only a few times. The chain combines TRBV27 with TRBJ2-3; no reliable D call. V lost 6 bases and J lost 3, with 19 bases in between. Looked up from germline, CDR1 is MNHEY and CDR2 is SMNVEV (reference sequence). CDR3 length equals 16 residues. Here the CDR3 reads CASSPTITHLTDTQYF. DNA for the CDR3: TGTGCCAGCAGCCCTACTATAACCCACCTTACAGATACGCAGTATTTT.

The V and J genes are TRBV9 and TRBJ1-1; D not certain. This CDR3 comprises 15 residues. Germline-derived CDR1 and CDR2 are SGDLS and YYNGEE. V gave up 0 bases and J gave up 1 base, with 10 bases separating them. The CDR3: CASSVATTGNTEAFF. The CDR3 DNA sequence: TGTGCCAGCAGCGTAGCAACGACGGGGAACACTGAAGCTTTCTTT.

The sample holds a few counts of this clone. This chain links TRBV6-1 with TRBJ2-2; TRBD2 might be the D (5 bases). Germline loops: CDR1 MNHNS, CDR2 SASEGT. The CDR3 sequence is 14 residues long. V gave up 7 bases and J gave up 1 base, with 10 bases separating them. This CDR3 reads CASKKRRNTGELFF. The CDR3 DNA reads TGTGCCAGCAAAAAGCGGAGGAACACCGGGGAGCTGTTTTTT.

The chain has TRBV28 and TRBJ1-1; D may be TRBD1 (5 bases). Germline CDR1 and CDR2: MDHEN and SYDVKM. V was pared by 7 bases and J by 4 bases, with 16 bases between. The CDR3 loop spans 14 amino acids. The CDR3 region is CASMSRGMRTEAFF. For the CDR3, the DNA is TGTGCCAGCATGAGCCGGGGGATGCGCACTGAAGCTTTCTTT.

This clone came up once. This rearrangement joins TRBV5-1 to TRBJ2-7, with a possible D match to TRBD2 (5 bases). This CDR3 region has 15 residues. Deletions cut 0 bases from V and 1 base from J, with 11 bases between. The germline gives CDR1 SGHRS, CDR2 YFSETQ. CDR3 protein: CASSLGSSGSYEQYF. In DNA, the CDR3 is TGCGCCAGCAGCTTGGGGAGCTCGGGGTCCTACGAGCAGTACTTC.

This clone was seen a single time. This chain connects TRBV15 to TRBJ2-1; 7 bases line up with TRBD1. The junction had 6 bases not matched to a gene; V was cut back by 7 bases and J by 0 bases. The germline V gene encodes CDR1 LNHNV and CDR2 YYDKDF (reference sequence). The CDR3 spans 15 residues. This CDR3 is CATKGQQSSYNEQFF. For the CDR3, the DNA is TGTGCCACCAAGGGACAGCAAAGCTCCTACAATGAGCAGTTCTTC.

This clone was counted only a few times. The V and J genes are TRBV7-9 and TRBJ2-7, with 7 bases aligning to TRBD1. CDR3 length equals 14 residues. The germline V gene encodes CDR1 SEHNR and CDR2 FQNEAQ (reference sequence). V lost 4 bases to trimming and J lost 3 bases; unmatched junction nucleotides: 6. CDR3 sequence: CASSSSQGSYEQYF. The DNA of the CDR3 is TGTGCCAGCAGCTCCTCACAGGGGAGCTACGAGCAGTACTTC.

This chain joins TRBV5-1 and TRBJ2-2; 9 bases fit TRBD2. Germline assignment: CDR1 SGHRS and CDR2 YFSETQ. Unmatched junction bases numbered 8, after V lost 0 bases and J lost 5 bases. This CDR3 contains 17 residues. The CDR3 coding sequence is TGCGCCAGCAGCTTGGTGGCGGGAGGGCCGGGTACCGGGGAGCTGTTTTTT. Translated, it gives CASSLVAGGPGTGELFF.

This rearrangement joins TRBV5-4 to TRBJ2-5; 7 bases align to TRBD1. Germline V CDR1 and CDR2: SGHNT, YYREEE (reference sequence). V lost 4 bases to trimming and J lost 1 base; unmatched junction nucleotides: 4. CDR3 size: 14 residues. This chain's CDR3 is CASSLRDSQETQYF. For the CDR3, the DNA is TGTGCCAGCAGCCTCCGGGACAGCCAAGAGACCCAGTACTTC.

Here the CDR3 reads CASSGLAGGQETQYF. The CDR3 nucleotides are TGTGCCAGCTCCGGACTAGCGGGGGGTCAAGAGACCCAGTACTTC. The rearrangement joins TRBV19 to TRBJ2-5; 14 bases match TRBD2. The ends lost 9 bases at V and 2 bases at J; junction bases unmatched: 5. This CDR3 region has 15 residues. The germline CDR1 and CDR2 sequences are LNHDA and SQIVND (reference sequence).

This clone was counted a few times. The chain combines TRBV5-5 with TRBJ2-7; 9 bases align to TRBD2. Germline CDR1 is SGHKS and CDR2 is YYEKEE (reference sequence). The junction had 5 bases not matched to a gene; V was cut back by 0 bases and J by 7 bases. The CDR3 runs 14 residues. CDR3 amino acids: CASSLGLAAFEQYF. The CDR3 region has the DNA TGTGCCAGCAGCTTGGGACTAGCGGCCTTTGAGCAGTACTTC.

This sequence joins TRBV7-3 and TRBJ1-3; 8 positions agree with TRBD1. Germline V gene lookup returns CDR1 SGHTA and CDR2 FQGTGA. Germline trimming cut 6 bases from V and 0 bases from J; bases unmatched to any gene: 7. CDR3 length: 16 residues. The CDR3 bases are TGTGCCAGCAGTTCGGGACAGGCCGCCTCTGGAAACACCATATATTTT. This translates into CASSSGQAASGNTIYF.

The chain uses TRBV7-2 and TRBJ1-1; 7 positions agree with TRBD1. This CDR3 contains 12 residues. V was pared by 5 bases and J by 7 bases, with 4 bases of the junction left unmatched. Germline CDR1 reads SGHTA; CDR2 reads FQGNSA. CDR3 in amino acids: CASSLRTGEAFF. The DNA for the CDR3 is TGTGCCAGCAGCCTACGGACAGGTGAAGCTTTCTTT. The complete variable domain, with remaining parts taken from reference TRBV7-2 and TRBJ1-1, reads GAGVSQSPSNKVTEKGKDVELRCDPISGHTALYWYRQSLGQGLEFLIYFQGNSAPDKSGLPSDRFSAERTGGSVSTLTIQRTQQEDSAVYLCASSLRTGEAFFGQGTRLTVV.

This clone was counted a single time. The chain recombines TRBV11-2 with TRBJ1-6, with 10 positions matching TRBD1. The CDR3 length is 17 residues. The V and J ends lost 4 bases and 10 bases, in that order; junction bases with no gene match: 13. Germline lookup yields CDR1 SGHAT and CDR2 FQNNGV. The CDR3 coding sequence is TGTGCCAGCAGCTCAAGACAGGGGGCGTTTTCTAACTCACCCCTCCACTTT. Encoded protein: CASSSRQGAFSNSPLHF. Filled out from reference TRBV11-2 and TRBJ1-6, the complete variable domain reads EAGVAQSPRYKIIEKRQSVAFWCNPISGHATLYWYQQILGQGPKLLIQFQNNGVVDDSQLPKDRFSAERLKGVDSTLKIQPAKLEDSAVYLCASSSRQGAFSNSPLHFGNGTRLTVT.

This clone was counted a single time. The chain employs TRBV4-2 and TRBJ2-2; TRBD2 aligns across 13 bases. CDR3 size: 18 residues. With 0 bases clipped from V and 6 bases from J, the junction kept 7 bases outside the gene matches. The germline gives CDR1 LGHNA, CDR2 YNFKEQ. CDR3 sequence reads: CASSQDPTSGRAAGELFF. The CDR3 DNA reads as TGTGCCAGCAGCCAAGATCCCACTAGCGGGAGGGCCGCCGGGGAGCTGTTTTTT.

The V call is TRBV21-1, the J call TRBJ2-7; the DNA was not used to check the table's D call, TRBD1. TRBV21-1 is described as a pseudogene. This CDR3 is 15 amino acids long. CDR3 protein: CASSFWGQVQEEQYF. For the CDR3, the DNA is TGTGCCAGCAGCTTTTGGGGACAGGTCCAGGAGGAGCAGTACTTC.

The genes are TRBV11-3 and TRBJ2-5; D possibly corresponds to TRBD2 (7 bases). The assigned J gene may be wrong: the sequence end matches TRBJ2-7 better. Germline CDR1 and CDR2: SGHNT and YENEEA. The CDR3 is made up of 15 amino acids. The CDR3: CASSNSVGAGAEQYF. The CDR3 nucleotides read TGTGCCAGCAGCAACTCAGTGGGCGCGGGGGCCGAGCAGTACTTC.

The chain recombines TRBV19 with TRBJ1-1, with 7 positions matching TRBD1. CDR3 length: 17 amino acids. Germline CDR1 is LNHDA and CDR2 is SQIVND (reference sequence). Germline trimming cut 0 bases from V and 2 bases from J; bases unmatched to any gene: 9. The CDR3 sequence is CASSIDWETGKNTEAFF. DNA for the CDR3: TGTGCCAGTAGTATAGATTGGGAGACAGGGAAAAACACTGAAGCTTTCTTT.

This clone appeared once. The J gene is TRBJ2-5, the V gene TRBV14; D perhaps matches TRBD2 (6 bases). The CDR3 is 15 residues long. Trimming removed 4 bases at V and 2 bases at J, with 14 bases between. In germline, CDR1 is SGHDN, CDR2 FVKESK. This chain's CDR3 is CASSPGLGRQETQYF. In DNA, the CDR3 is TGTGCCAGCAGCCCCGGTCTGGGGAGGCAAGAGACCCAGTACTTC.

This chain uses TRBV28 with TRBJ1-2, with a weak D call TRBD1 (5 bases). Trimming left V 4 bases short and J 4 bases short, with 19 bases between. The CDR3 is 16 residues long. The germline gives CDR1 MDHEN, CDR2 SYDVKM. This CDR3 reads CASSSPSGSSGYGYTF. CDR3 in DNA: TGTGCCAGCAGTTCACCCTCAGGGAGTAGCGGCTATGGCTACACCTTC.

This clone appeared a single time. This chain connects TRBV27 to TRBJ2-5; TRBD1 matches at 8 bases. The V gene end was trimmed by 4 bases and the J gene end by 4 bases; junction bases not matched to a gene: 8. There are 15 residues in the CDR3. Germline V gene sequence: CDR1 MNHEY, CDR2 SMNVEV (reference sequence). The CDR3 is CASSSRGGTGETQYF. The CDR3 bases are TGTGCCAGCAGTTCACGTGGGGGGACAGGAGAGACCCAGTACTTC.

The V gene is TRBV7-8, the J gene TRBJ1-3; D gene uncertain. Germline V lookup: CDR1 SGHVS, CDR2 FQNEAQ. The CDR3 is 15 amino acids. The V and J ends lost 3 bases and 4 bases respectively, with 13 bases between them. CDR3 region: CASSFGIIQGNTIYF. The CDR3 DNA sequence: TGTGCCAGCAGCTTTGGAATAATACAGGGAAACACCATATATTTT. Using reference TRBV7-8 and TRBJ1-3 for the parts outside the CDR3, the full variable domain is GAGVSQSPRYKVAKRGQDVALRCDPISGHVSLFWYQQALGQGPEFLTYFQNEAQLDKSGLPSDRFFAERPEGSVSTLKIQRTQQEDSAVYLCASSFGIIQGNTIYFGEGSWLTVV.

This chain links TRBV7-9 with TRBJ2-5, with 9 nucleotides matching TRBD2. This CDR3 is built from 17 residues. Germline CDR1 is SEHNR and CDR2 is FQNEAQ (reference sequence). V trimming: 4 bases; J trimming: 3 bases; junction bases outside the gene matches: 12. This CDR3 reads CASSSRREVAGEETQYF. The DNA for the CDR3 is TGTGCCAGCAGCTCCAGGAGGGAGGTAGCGGGAGAAGAGACCCAGTACTTC.

The chain recombines TRBV7-2 with TRBJ1-2; possibly TRBD1 for D (5 bases). This CDR3 has 14 amino acids. The germline CDR1 and CDR2 sequences are SGHTA and FQGNSA. Trimming removed 4 bases from V and 0 bases from J, with 9 bases in between. The CDR3 region is CASSYRDSNYGYTF. CDR3 nucleotides: TGTGCCAGCAGCTATCGGGACTCTAACTATGGCTACACCTTC.

CDR3 nucleotide sequence: TGTGCCAGCAGCTTCGTCCAGGGGGCTCAGGGCTACACCTTC. It yields the protein CASSFVQGAQGYTF. V usage is TRBV13 and J usage is TRBJ1-2; 8 bases are a match to TRBD1. The germline V gene encodes CDR1 PRHDT and CDR2 FYEKMQ (reference sequence). Trimming cost V 3 bases and J 8 bases; bases outside gene matches: 8. CDR3 length: 14 amino acids. The full variable domain, rest sourced from reference TRBV13 and TRBJ1-2, is AAGVIQSPRHLIKEKRETATLKCYPIPRHDTVYWYQQGPGQDPQFLISFYEKMQSDKGSIPDRFSAQQFSDYHSELNMSSLELGDSALYFCASSFVQGAQGYTFGSGTRLTVV.

The J gene is TRBJ2-1, the V gene TRBV11-2, with TRBD2 matching over 12 bases. Germline V gene sequence: CDR1 SGHAT, CDR2 FQNNGV. The V gene end was trimmed by 5 bases and the J gene end by 2 bases; junction bases not matched to a gene: 7. This CDR3 is 17 amino acids long. This CDR3 is CASSLTSGSDTYNEQFF. DNA of the CDR3: TGTGCCAGCAGCCTGACTAGCGGGAGCGACACCTACAATGAGCAGTTCTTC.

This sequence joins TRBV29-1 and TRBJ2-7; 9 bases are a match to TRBD1. Germline V gene sequence: CDR1 SQVTM, CDR2 ANQGSEA. The V segment lost 6 bases and the J segment 4 bases; nucleotides outside the gene matches: 10. This CDR3 has 14 residues. The CDR3 DNA reads as TGCAGCGTAGCGTACAGGGGGCGAAGGTACGAGCAGTACTTC. This encodes CSVAYRGRRYEQYF.

The gene calls are TRBV5-1 and TRBJ2-5, with D possibly TRBD1 on 5 matching bases. Matching the DNA end better, TRBJ2-7 makes the J call doubtful. This CDR3 spans 12 amino acids. Germline V gene lookup returns CDR1 SGHRS and CDR2 YFSETQ. The CDR3 DNA reads TGCGCCAGCACCTTACAAAGGGGCGAGCAGTACTTC. This encodes CASTLQRGEQYF.